This entry features one T cell receptor beta chain sequence. Its antigen is unknown. The CDR3 has 13 amino acids. CDR1 and CDR2 from the germline V gene are SGHTA and FQGNSA. V gave up 5 bases and J gave up 7 bases, with 14 bases separating them. This sample is part of a study of OX40 agonist ivuxolimab in advanced cancers. Background on the study: Dose-escalation patients suffered from hepatocellular carcinoma, melanoma, renal cell or head and neck cancer.

Clones were sequenced by immunoSEQ multiplex PCR, and TCRdb holds only the in-frame ones, with some missing. The sample has about 41,000 clones; 80% to 90% are singletons. Overall study findings and caveats: CD4+ T cells averaged fewer expanded clones than CD8+ T cells.

The sample was CD4+ or CD8+ T cells sorted from blood, taken in a trial of the OX40 agonist ivuxolimab. The chain joins TRBV7-2 to TRBJ1-1, with D uncertain. The sequence was collected from an adult with an advanced solid tumor such as melanoma, head and neck, liver or kidney cancer. CDR3 coding DNA: TGTGCCAGCAGCACACAACCGCGATTTGAAGCTTTCTTT. Amino acid sequence: CASSTQPRFEAFF. Together with reference TRBV7-2 and TRBJ1-1, the CDR3 gives the full variable domain: GAGVSQSPSNKVTEKGKDVELRCDPISGHTALYWYRQSLGQGLEFLIYFQGNSAPDKSGLPSDRFSAERTGGSVSTLTIQRTQQEDSAVYLCASSTQPRFEAFFGQGTRLTVV.